The present TCR beta chain was sequenced within a study of spatial heterogeneity in lung cancer. Study results and caveats: Within tumors, counts of expanded alpha and beta TCRs tracked tumor mutation counts. The recorded estimate of tumor T cell coverage is around 7% for alpha chains and under 15% for beta chains.

Indicated time point: sample taken at primary tumor resection. Whole RNA was taken from tumor, nontumor lung or frozen PBMC; it was then sequenced unsorted. The length of the CDR3 is 16 residues. Trimming took 2 bases from V and 4 from J; bases not matched to a gene: 3. Germline CDR1 reads SEHNR; CDR2 reads FQNEAQ (reference sequence). This clonotype is medium-sized within its sample. Its specificity is not known. This beta chain turned up in a library designed for alpha chains; as an off-target read, its abundance says little. Every TCR cDNA molecule carried a tag that served as a unique molecular identifier. TCRdb analysed the 5' RACE reads with MiXCR anew, one entry per CDR3 protein. The profile shows around 4,000 distinct CDR3 sequences, over 8% of them singletons.

The sample was lung tumor tissue, taken at surgery. The genes are TRBV7-9 and TRBJ2-1, with TRBD2 matching over 12 bases. The sequence was collected from a male donor with early-stage non-small cell lung cancer. This CDR3 is CASSLSSGRGYNEQFF. The CDR3 coding sequence is TGTGCCAGCAGCTTATCTAGCGGGAGGGGGTACAATGAGCAGTTCTTC.